This T cell receptor beta chain was obtained from a study of control samples from healthy donors and cancer patients. Trimming took 0 bases from V and 9 from J, leaving 10 bases between them. CDR3 length equals 13 residues. Germline V lookup: CDR1 SGHDT, CDR2 YYEEEE. Sequenced by immunoSEQ multiplex PCR; TCRdb stores in-frame clones only, minus some. Of over 80,000 clones listed, around 92% are singletons. The source is a man aged 30 to 39 in good health. The chain links TRBV5-6 to TRBJ1-3; D is ambiguous. Sequenced input: blood. The CDR3 nucleotides read TGTGCCAGCAGCTTGGAAGTGGTGGGCACCATATATTTT. Translated: CASSLEVVGTIYF.